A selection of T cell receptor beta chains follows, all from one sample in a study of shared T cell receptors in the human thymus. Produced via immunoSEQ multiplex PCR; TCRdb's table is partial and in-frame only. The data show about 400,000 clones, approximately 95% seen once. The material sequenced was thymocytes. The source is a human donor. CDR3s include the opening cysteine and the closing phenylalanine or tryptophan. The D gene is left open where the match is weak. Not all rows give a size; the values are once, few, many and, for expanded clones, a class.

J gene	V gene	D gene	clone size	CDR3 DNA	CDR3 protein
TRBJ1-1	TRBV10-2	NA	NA	TGCGCCAGCAGTGATCAGGGTTCCCCTGAAGCTTTCTTT	CASSDQGSPEAFF
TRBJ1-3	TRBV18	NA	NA	TGTGCCAGCTCACCACGGGCGCCGTTCTCTGGAAACACCATATATTTT	CASSPRAPFSGNTIYF
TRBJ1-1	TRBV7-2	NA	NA	TGTGCCAGCAGCTTATTTCCTACGAACACTGAAGCTTTCTTT	CASSLFPTNTEAFF
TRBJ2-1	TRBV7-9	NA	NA	TGTGCCAGCAGCCTACGCGGGGAGCAGTTCTTC	CASSLRGEQFF
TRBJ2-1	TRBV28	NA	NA	TGTGCCAGCAGTTCCCACTCGGGTGAGCAGTTCTTC	CASSSHSGEQFF
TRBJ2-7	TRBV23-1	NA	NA	TGCGCCAGCAGTCAATCGAACCAGGGGAGGGACGAGCAGTACTTC	CASSQSNQGRDEQYF
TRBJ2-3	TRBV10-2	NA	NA	TGCGCCACCCCCCCTGCGGACTCCAGCACAGATACGCAGTATTTT	CATPPADSSTDTQYF
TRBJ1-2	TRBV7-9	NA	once	TGTGCCAGCAGCTTAAACGGAAGTCATAACTATGGCTACACCTTC	CASSLNGSHNYGYTF
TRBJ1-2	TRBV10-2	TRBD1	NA	TGCGCCAGCAGTGAGACAACAGGGGTAAATGGCTACACCTTC	CASSETTGVNGYTF
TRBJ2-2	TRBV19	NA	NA	TGTGCCAGTAGGAGACTCAAGGGCAACGGGAACACCGGGGAGCTGTTTTTT	CASRRLKGNGNTGELFF
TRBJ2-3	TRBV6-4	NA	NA	TGTGCCAGCAGTGACGACCAAACTAGCACAGATACGCAGTATTTT	CASSDDQTSTDTQYF
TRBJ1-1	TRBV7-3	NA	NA	TGTGCCAGCAGGATATCGGGGGACACTGAAGCTTTCTTT	CASRISGDTEAFF
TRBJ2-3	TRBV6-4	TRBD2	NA	TGTGCCAGCAGTGACTCAGGACTAGCGGGAGGGCCCGTAAGCACAGATACGCAGTATTTT	CASSDSGLAGGPVSTDTQYF
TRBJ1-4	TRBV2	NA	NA	TGTGCCAGCAGAAACAGGGTGGAAGAGGCAACTAATGAAAAACTGTTTTTT	CASRNRVEEATNEKLFF
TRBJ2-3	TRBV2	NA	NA	TGTGCCATTAAAGTAGCGGATACGCAGTATTTT	CAIKVADTQYF
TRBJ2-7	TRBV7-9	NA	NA	TGTGCCAGCAGCTCGGGAGACAATTCCTACGAGCAGTACTTC	CASSSGDNSYEQYF
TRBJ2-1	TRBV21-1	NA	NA	TGTGCCAGCAGCATGAGTCAGCTCTCCTACAATGAGCAGTTCTTC	CASSMSQLSYNEQFF
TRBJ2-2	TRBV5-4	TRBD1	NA	TGTGCCAGCAGCTCCACCGACAGGGCCGGGGAGCTGTTTTTT	CASSSTDRAGELFF
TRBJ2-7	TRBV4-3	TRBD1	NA	TGCGCCAGCAGCCAAGTCGGGACAGGGACCTACGAGCAGTACTTC	CASSQVGTGTYEQYF
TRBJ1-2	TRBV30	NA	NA	TGTGCCTGGAGTGAAGCAGACAGCGTCAACTATGGCTACACCTTC	CAWSEADSVNYGYTF
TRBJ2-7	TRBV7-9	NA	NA	TGTGCCAGCAGCTCGGGGAGTTCCCGAGACTCCTACGAGCAGTACTTC	CASSSGSSRDSYEQYF
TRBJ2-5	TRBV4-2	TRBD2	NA	TGTGCCAGCAGCCAAGGGGTCGGAGCGGGGACCTCCGAGACCCAGTACTTC	CASSQGVGAGTSETQYF
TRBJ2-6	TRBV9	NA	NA	TGTGCCAGCAGCGTAGGAAGTAATCCTGGGGCCAACGTCCTGACTTTC	CASSVGSNPGANVLTF
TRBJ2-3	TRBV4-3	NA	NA	TGCGCCAGCAGCCAGGGGACCCGAGGCTCCCCGCAGTATTTT	CASSQGTRGSPQYF
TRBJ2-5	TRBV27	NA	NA	TGTGCCAGCAGCCAAGGCGGTACCGACCAAGAGACCCAGTACTTC	CASSQGGTDQETQYF
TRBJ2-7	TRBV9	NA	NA	TGTGCCAGCAGCGTAGACGAGGGTAGGTACGAGCAGTACTTC	CASSVDEGRYEQYF
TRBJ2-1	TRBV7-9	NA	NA	TGTGCCAGCAGCTTATGGACTGACAGCTCCTACAATGAGCAGTTCTTC	CASSLWTDSSYNEQFF
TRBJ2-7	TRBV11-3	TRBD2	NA	TGTGCCAGCAGCCCAGGGACTAGCGGGAGCTACGAGCAGTACTTC	CASSPGTSGSYEQYF
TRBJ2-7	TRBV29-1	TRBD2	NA	TGCAGCGCCAACTCCAGCGGGAGAGTCGAGCAGTACTTC	CSANSSGRVEQYF
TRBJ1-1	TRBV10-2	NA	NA	TGCGCCAGCAGTGAGTTCCCTCGTCCGGGCCTGAACACTGAAGCTTTCTTT	CASSEFPRPGLNTEAFF
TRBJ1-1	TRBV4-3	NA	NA	TGCGCCAGCAGCCAGGCTAAGACTCCGGGTGAAGCTTTCTTT	CASSQAKTPGEAFF
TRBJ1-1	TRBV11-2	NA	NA	TGTGCCAGCAGCCCCGCCCGGGTAGGGAGTGAAGCTTTCTTT	CASSPARVGSEAFF
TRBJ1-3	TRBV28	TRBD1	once	TGTGCCAGCAGTTTAGGACCGGGACAGGGAGTGTCATCCTCTGGAAACACCATATATTTT	CASSLGPGQGVSSSGNTIYF
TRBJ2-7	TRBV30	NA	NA	TGTGCCTCTACAGCTCCTTTATACACCAACAGCTCCTACGAGCAGTACTTC	CASTAPLYTNSSYEQYF